This TCR beta chain was retrieved from a study of cytotoxic CD8 clonotypes in ibrutinib-treated CLL. In this sample, this clone turned up a few times. The germline CDR1 and CDR2 sequences are MNHEY and SMNVEV (reference sequence). The CDR3 totals 14 residues. Trimming took 6 bases from V and 3 from J; bases not matched to a gene: 7. TCRdb's copy holds only in-frame clones and misses some; the assay was immunoSEQ multiplex PCR. The sample yields 120,000 to 150,000 clones, approximately 80% seen once. The sequence derives from a human donor with chronic lymphocytic leukemia. J is TRBJ2-7 and V is TRBV27; 8 nucleotides line up with TRBD2. The material was PBMCs, obtained after 12 months of ibrutinib treatment. CDR3 sequence reads: CASRGVLAGYEQYF. The CDR3 DNA is TGTGCCAGCAGGGGGGTCCTAGCGGGCTACGAGCAGTACTTC.